This TCR beta chain was retrieved from a study of blood T cells in healthy people across ages. A sample-barcoded 5' primer and a J-beta primer mix were used in a second PCR of roughly 7 to 11 cycles. TCRdb redid the calling of the 5' RACE reads with MiXCR, one entry per CDR3 protein. The table shows 1.5 million to 2 million distinct CDR3 sequences, with more than 35% occurring only once. There are many counts of this clonotype. Its target is not known. Drawn from each donor were around 10 milliliters of peripheral blood. This CDR3 is 14 amino acids long. The germline CDR1 and CDR2 sequences are SGHTA and FQGNSA. V was pared by 5 bases and J by 5 bases, with 7 bases of the junction left unmatched. General observations from the study: Estimated diversity, derived from one million T cells, was regarded as an underestimate.

The specimen was blood. This receptor was identified in a human donor in good health. V usage is TRBV7-2 and J usage is TRBJ2-3; 7 bases agree with TRBD1. CDR3 in amino acids: CASSPGRGRDTQYF. DNA for the CDR3: TGTGCCAGCAGCCCTGGAAGGGGGCGAGATACGCAGTATTTT.